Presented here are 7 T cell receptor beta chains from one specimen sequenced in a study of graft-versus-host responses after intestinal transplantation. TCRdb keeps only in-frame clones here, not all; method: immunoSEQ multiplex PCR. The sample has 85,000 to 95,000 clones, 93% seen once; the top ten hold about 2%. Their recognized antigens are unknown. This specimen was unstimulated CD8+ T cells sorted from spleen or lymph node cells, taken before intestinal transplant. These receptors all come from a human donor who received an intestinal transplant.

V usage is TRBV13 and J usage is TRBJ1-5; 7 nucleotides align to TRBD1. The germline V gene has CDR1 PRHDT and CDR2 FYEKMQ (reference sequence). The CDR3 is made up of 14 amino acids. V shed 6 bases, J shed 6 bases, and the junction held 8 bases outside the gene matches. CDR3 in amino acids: CASSEGGAGQPQHF. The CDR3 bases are TGTGCCAGCAGTGAAGGGGGCGCGGGTCAGCCCCAGCATTTT.

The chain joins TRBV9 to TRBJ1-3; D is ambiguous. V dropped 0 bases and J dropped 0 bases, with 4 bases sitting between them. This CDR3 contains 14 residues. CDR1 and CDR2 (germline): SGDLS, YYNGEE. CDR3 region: CASSVDNSGNTIYF. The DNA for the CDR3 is TGTGCCAGCAGCGTAGACAACTCTGGAAACACCATATATTTT.

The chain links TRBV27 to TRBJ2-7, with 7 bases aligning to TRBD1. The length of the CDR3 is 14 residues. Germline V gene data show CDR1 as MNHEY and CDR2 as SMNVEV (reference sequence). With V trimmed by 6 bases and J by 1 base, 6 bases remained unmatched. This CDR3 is CASSPKGASYEQYF. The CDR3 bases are TGTGCCAGCAGCCCTAAGGGGGCTTCCTACGAGCAGTACTTC.

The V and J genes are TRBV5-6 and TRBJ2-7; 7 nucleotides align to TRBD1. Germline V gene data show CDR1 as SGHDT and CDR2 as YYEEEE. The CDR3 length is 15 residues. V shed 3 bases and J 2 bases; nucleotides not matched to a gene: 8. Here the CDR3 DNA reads TGTGCCAGCAGCTGGGGGACAGCCAACGCCTACGAGCAGTACTTC. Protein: CASSWGTANAYEQYF.

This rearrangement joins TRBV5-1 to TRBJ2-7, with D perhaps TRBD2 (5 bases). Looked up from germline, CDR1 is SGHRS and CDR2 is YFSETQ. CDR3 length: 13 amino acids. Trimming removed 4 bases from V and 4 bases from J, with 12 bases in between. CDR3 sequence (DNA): TGCGCCAGCAGCCCCGAGGGCAGGTACGAGCAGTACTTC. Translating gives CASSPEGRYEQYF.

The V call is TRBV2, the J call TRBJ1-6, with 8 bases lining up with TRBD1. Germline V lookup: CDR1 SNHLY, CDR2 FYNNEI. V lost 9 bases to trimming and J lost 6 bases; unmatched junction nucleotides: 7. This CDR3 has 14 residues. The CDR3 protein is CASGPGQANSPLHF. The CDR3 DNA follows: TGTGCCAGTGGACCGGGACAGGCTAATTCACCCCTCCACTTT.

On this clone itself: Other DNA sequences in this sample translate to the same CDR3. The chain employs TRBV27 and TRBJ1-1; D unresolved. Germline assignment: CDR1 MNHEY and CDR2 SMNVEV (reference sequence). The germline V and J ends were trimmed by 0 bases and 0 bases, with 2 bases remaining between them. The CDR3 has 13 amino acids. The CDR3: CASSLSMNTEAFF. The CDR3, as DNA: TGTGCCAGCAGTTTATCCATGAACACTGAAGCTTTCTTT.